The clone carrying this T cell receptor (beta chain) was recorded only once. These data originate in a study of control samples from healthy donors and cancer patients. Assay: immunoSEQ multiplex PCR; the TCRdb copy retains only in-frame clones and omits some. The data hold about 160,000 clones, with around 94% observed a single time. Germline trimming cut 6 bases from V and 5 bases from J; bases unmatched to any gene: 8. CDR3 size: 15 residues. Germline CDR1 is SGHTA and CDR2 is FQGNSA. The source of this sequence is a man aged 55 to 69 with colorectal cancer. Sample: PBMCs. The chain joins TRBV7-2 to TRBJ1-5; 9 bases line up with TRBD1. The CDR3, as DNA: TGTGCCAGCAGGGACGGGGACAGGGCGCATCAGCCCCAGCATTTT. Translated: CASRDGDRAHQPQHF.